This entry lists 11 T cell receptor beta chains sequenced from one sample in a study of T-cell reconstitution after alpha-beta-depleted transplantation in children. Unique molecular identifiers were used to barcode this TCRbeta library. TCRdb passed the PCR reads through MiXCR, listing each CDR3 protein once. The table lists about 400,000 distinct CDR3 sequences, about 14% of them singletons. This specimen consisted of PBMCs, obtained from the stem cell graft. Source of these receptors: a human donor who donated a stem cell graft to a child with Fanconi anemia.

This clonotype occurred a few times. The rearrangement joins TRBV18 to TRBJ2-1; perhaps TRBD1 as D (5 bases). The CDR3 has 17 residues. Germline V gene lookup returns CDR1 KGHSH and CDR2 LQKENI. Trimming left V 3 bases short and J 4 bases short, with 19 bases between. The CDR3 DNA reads TGTGCCAGCTCACCGCCGACCTCGGGCTCAGGGTACAATGAGCAGTTCTTC. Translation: CASSPPTSGSGYNEQFF.

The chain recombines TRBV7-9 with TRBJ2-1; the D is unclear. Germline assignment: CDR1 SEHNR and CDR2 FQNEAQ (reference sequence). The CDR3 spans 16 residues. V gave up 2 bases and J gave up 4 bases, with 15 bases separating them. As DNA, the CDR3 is TGTGCCAGCAGCTTAAGTGGGGTTCAGGAATACAATGAGCAGTTCTTC. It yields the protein CASSLSGVQEYNEQFF.

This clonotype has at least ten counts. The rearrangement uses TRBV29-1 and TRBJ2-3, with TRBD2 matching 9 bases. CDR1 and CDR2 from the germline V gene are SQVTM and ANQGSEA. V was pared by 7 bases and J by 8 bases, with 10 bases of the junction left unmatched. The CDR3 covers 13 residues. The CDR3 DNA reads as TGCAGCGGTATTAGCGGGGGTAGGGGTACGCAGTATTTT. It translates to CSGISGGRGTQYF.

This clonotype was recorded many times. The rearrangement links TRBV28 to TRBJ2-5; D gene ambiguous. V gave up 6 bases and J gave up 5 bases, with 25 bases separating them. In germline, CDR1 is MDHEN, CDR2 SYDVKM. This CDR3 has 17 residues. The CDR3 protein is CASSPRGSRLMGETQYF. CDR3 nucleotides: TGTGCCAGCAGCCCTAGAGGATCTAGGCTCATGGGGGAGACCCAGTACTTC.

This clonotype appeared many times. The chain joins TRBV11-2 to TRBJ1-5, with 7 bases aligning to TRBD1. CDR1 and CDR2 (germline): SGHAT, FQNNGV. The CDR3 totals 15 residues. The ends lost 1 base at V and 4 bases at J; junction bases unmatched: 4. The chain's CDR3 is CASSLGGTVNQPQHF. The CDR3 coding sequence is TGTGCCAGCAGCTTAGGGGGGACAGTAAATCAGCCCCAGCATTTT.

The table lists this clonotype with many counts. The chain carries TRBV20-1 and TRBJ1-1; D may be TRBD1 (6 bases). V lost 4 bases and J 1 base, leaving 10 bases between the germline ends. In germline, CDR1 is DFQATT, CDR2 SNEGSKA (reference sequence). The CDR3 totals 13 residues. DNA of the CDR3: TGCAGTGCTAAGGGACAATGGAACACTGAAGCTTTCTTT. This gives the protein CSAKGQWNTEAFF.

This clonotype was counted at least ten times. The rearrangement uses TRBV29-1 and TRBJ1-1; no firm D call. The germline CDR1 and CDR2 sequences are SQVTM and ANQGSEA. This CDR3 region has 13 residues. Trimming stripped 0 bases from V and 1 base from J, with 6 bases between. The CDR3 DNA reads TGCAGCGTTGAAGATGCGTCGAACACTGAAGCTTTCTTT. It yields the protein CSVEDASNTEAFF.

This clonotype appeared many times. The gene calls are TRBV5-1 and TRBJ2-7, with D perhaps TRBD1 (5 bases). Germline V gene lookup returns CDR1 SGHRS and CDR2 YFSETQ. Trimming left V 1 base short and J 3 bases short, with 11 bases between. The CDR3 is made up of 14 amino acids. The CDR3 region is CASSLIPGIYEQYF. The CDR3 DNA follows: TGCGCCAGCAGCTTGATCCCAGGGATCTACGAGCAGTACTTC. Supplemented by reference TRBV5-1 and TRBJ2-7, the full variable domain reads KAGVTQTPRYLIKTRGQQVTLSCSPISGHRSVSWYQQTPGQGLQFLFEYFSETQRNKGNFPGRFSGRQFSNSRSEMNVSTLELGDSALYLCASSLIPGIYEQYFGPGTRLTVT.

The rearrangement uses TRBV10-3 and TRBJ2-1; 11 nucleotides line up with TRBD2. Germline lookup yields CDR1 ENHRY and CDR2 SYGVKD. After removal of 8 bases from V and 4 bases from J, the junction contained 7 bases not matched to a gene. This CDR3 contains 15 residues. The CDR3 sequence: CAIAPSSGGYNEQFF. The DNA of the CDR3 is TGTGCCATCGCCCCTTCTAGCGGGGGGTACAATGAGCAGTTCTTC.

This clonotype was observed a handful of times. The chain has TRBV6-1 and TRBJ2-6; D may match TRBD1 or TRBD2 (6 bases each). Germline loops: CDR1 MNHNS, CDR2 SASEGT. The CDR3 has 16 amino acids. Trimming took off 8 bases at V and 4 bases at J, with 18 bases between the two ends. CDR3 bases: TGTGCCAGCGGGTCCCGGGGGCGGTACGGGGCCAACGTCCTGACTTTC. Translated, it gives CASGSRGRYGANVLTF.

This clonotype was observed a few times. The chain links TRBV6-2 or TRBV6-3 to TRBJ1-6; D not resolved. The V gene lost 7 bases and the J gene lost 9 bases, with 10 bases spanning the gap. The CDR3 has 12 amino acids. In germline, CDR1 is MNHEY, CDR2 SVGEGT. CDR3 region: CASTPGFSPLHF. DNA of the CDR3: TGTGCCAGCACCCCGGGGTTTTCACCCCTCCACTTT.